Here is one TCR beta chain with its context. Its antigen remains unknown. The data originate from a study of cytomegalovirus exposure and HLA in healthy donors. Study at large: Researchers previously reported finding 90 million to 130 million unique TCR beta sequences from 170 million or so T cells. Broader study findings: Investigators reported about 160 TCR beta chains as tied to cytomegalovirus.

Primers: 60 Vbeta forward and 13 Jbeta reverse. Sequencing used immunoSEQ multiplex PCR; TCRdb keeps in-frame clones, though not all of them. This table has about 270,000 clones, roughly 70% appearing once. Sequencing used PBMCs. The receptor's source is a female donor in good health and CMV-seronegative.

The CDR3, as DNA: TGTGCCAGCAGCTTACTCGGGAACACCGGGGAGCTGTTTTTT. Amino acid sequence: CASSLLGNTGELFF. V gene TRBV11-3 combines with J gene TRBJ2-2; D unclear. V was cut by 2 bases and J by 1 base, with 5 bases left in between. This CDR3 region has 14 residues. CDR1 SGHNT and CDR2 YENEEA come from the germline V gene.